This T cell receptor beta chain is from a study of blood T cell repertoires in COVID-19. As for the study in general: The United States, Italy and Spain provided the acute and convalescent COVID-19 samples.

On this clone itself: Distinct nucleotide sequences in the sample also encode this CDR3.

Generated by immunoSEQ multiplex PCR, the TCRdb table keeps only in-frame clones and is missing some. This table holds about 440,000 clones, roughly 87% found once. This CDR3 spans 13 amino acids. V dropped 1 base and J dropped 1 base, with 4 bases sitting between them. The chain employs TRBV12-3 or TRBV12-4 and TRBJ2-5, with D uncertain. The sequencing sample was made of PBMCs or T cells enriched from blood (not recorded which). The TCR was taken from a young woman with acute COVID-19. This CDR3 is CASSLGSQETQYF. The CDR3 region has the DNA TGTGCCAGCAGTTTAGGGAGCCAAGAGACCCAGTACTTC.